These T cell receptor beta chains were read from a single sample in a study of siplizumab effects on memory and regulatory T cells. Profiling relied on immunoSEQ multiplex PCR, and the TCRdb table lists in-frame clones only, not all of them. The sample contains around 78,000 clones, about 89% of which appear only once. The sample consisted of CD8+ T cells sorted from blood. The receptors were sampled from a human donor in good health. Each CDR3 is given with its conserved first and last residue. The D gene is left open where the match is weak. Size values are once, few and many counts, or a class for expanded clones, and some rows have none.

14 TRBJ2-1 TRBV2 once TRBD1 TGTGCCAGCAGGCAACAGGGGTGGGACAATGAGCAGTTCTTC CASRQQGWDNEQFF
14 TRBJ2-5 TRBV27 NA TRBD1 TGTGCCAGCAGTCCGACAGGGGATTTGGAGACCCAGTACTTC CASSPTGDLETQYF
14 TRBJ1-1 TRBV4-1 NA NA TGCGCCAGCAGCACGTCAAGGGGGAACCCTGAAGCTTTCTTT CASSTSRGNPEAFF
15 TRBJ2-3 TRBV7-9 NA NA TGTGCCAGCCAACTATTCATGAGCGGCACAGATACGCAGTATTTT CASQLFMSGTDTQYF
14 TRBJ2-5 TRBV7-9 NA NA TGTGCCAGCAGCCCCCTCTTGGGGGTGGAGACCCAGTACTTC CASSPLLGVETQYF
16 TRBJ1-2 TRBV4-1 NA NA TGCGCCAGCAGCCAAGAAGTAGTGGGAGTTAACTATGGCTACACCTTC CASSQEVVGVNYGYTF
15 TRBJ1-1 TRBV9 NA TRBD1 TGTGCCAGCAGCGTCGATCCGACAGGGTGGTCTGAAGCTTTCTTT CASSVDPTGWSEAFF
11 TRBJ1-1 TRBV30 once NA TGTGCCTGGAGGGGGGACGGCGAAGCTTTCTTT CAWRGDGEAFF
13 TRBJ1-5 TRBV7-8 few NA TGTGCCAGCAGCTTGACGGGCAATCAGCCCCAGCATTTT CASSLTGNQPQHF
15 TRBJ2-7 TRBV5-6 NA NA TGTGCCAGCAGCTCCGGACTTATCCCTTCCTACGAGCAGTACTTC CASSSGLIPSYEQYF
14 TRBJ1-4 TRBV6-5 NA NA TGTGCCAGCAGCTACCGAGCGGGAGATGAAAAACTGTTTTTT CASSYRAGDEKLFF
15 TRBJ2-7 TRBV7-9 NA TRBD2 TGTGCCAGCAGCTTAGCGGGACTAGCGTCCTACGAGCAGTACTTC CASSLAGLASYEQYF
14 TRBJ2-2 TRBV25-1 NA NA TGTGCCAGCAGTGAATTGCTGGGTGCCGGGGAGCTGTTTTTT CASSELLGAGELFF
11 TRBJ2-7 TRBV25-1 few NA TGTGCCAGCAGAGGGGCCTACGAGCAGTACTTC CASRGAYEQYF
14 TRBJ2-3 TRBV19 NA NA TGTGCCAGTAGTATAGTGGCAGGGGCGGATACGCAGTATTTT CASSIVAGADTQYF
15 TRBJ2-7 TRBV11-2 NA TRBD2 TGTGCCAGCAGCATCACCCGGGGGGGAACGGACGAGCAGTACTTC CASSITRGGTDEQYF
17 TRBJ2-2 TRBV6-4 NA TRBD1 TGTGCCAGCAGTGACATCTCCGGGACAGGGTCTTCCGGGGAGCTGTTTTTT CASSDISGTGSSGELFF
14 TRBJ1-2 TRBV29-1 NA NA TGCAGCGTTGAGCCCGGGTTCCCCAACTATGGCTACACCTTC CSVEPGFPNYGYTF
17 TRBJ2-6 TRBV14 NA NA TGTGCCAGCAGCCCTATGGCAGGCCGCTCTGGGGCCAACGTCCTGACTTTC CASSPMAGRSGANVLTF
15 TRBJ1-2 TRBV10-3 NA NA TGTGCCATCAGTGAGGGTGACAATCCTAACTATGGCTACACCTTC CAISEGDNPNYGYTF
14 TRBJ1-1 TRBV9 few NA TGTGCCAGCAGCGTAGGGGAGCCAAACACTGAAGCTTTCTTT CASSVGEPNTEAFF
17 TRBJ1-1 TRBV7-9 NA TRBD1 TGTGCCAGCAGCCCGAGCGGGACAGGGGCATGGAACACTGAAGCTTTCTTT CASSPSGTGAWNTEAFF
13 TRBJ2-7 TRBV6-1 NA NA TGTGCCAGCAGTGAAGACAGGACTTACGAGCAGTACTTC CASSEDRTYEQYF
16 TRBJ1-1 TRBV11-2 NA NA TGTGCCAGCAGCTACCCAAATCCCCCTCTGAACACTGAAGCTTTCTTT CASSYPNPPLNTEAFF
15 TRBJ1-4 TRBV5-4 NA NA TGTGCCAGCAGCTTGGGGTGGGGGGCTAATGAAAAACTGTTTTTT CASSLGWGANEKLFF
15 TRBJ2-1 TRBV2 NA TRBD1 TGTGCCACTTACCGGGACAGGGGGCCCTACAATGAGCAGTTCTTC CATYRDRGPYNEQFF
14 TRBJ2-3 TRBV5-4 NA NA TGTGCCAGCAGCTTAGCGGCTAGCACAGATACGCAGTATTTT CASSLAASTDTQYF
12 TRBJ1-1 TRBV19 NA TRBD1 TGTGCAATCCGACAGGGGGAGACTGAAGCTTTCTTT CAIRQGETEAFF
13 TRBJ2-1 TRBV4-1 NA NA TGCGCCAGCAGCCCTCCAACTAGCAATGAGCAGTTCTTC CASSPPTSNEQFF
11 TRBJ1-3 TRBV6-5 NA NA TGTGCCACCGCCTCTGGAAACACCATATATTTT CATASGNTIYF
15 TRBJ2-3 TRBV6-5 once TRBD2 TGTGCCAGCAGTTATCTGGGCGGGAGGACAGATACGCAGTATTTT CASSYLGGRTDTQYF
14 TRBJ2-5 TRBV4-1 once NA TGCGCCAGCAGCCAAGATACTAGCTGGGAGACCCAGTACTTC CASSQDTSWETQYF
18 TRBJ1-1 TRBV7-9 NA NA TGTGCCAGCAGCTCGACTGACACTTCCCGTGGAGCGAACACTGAAGCTTTCTTT CASSSTDTSRGANTEAFF
14 TRBJ2-5 TRBV5-4 once NA TGTGCCAGCAGCTTGGGGACAGCGAAAGAGACCCAGTACTTC CASSLGTAKETQYF
15 TRBJ2-1 TRBV5-6 NA TRBD1 TGTGCCAGCAGCTTGGGGCAGGGGGCGTACAATGAGCAGTTCTTC CASSLGQGAYNEQFF
14 TRBJ1-1 TRBV6-5 NA NA TGTGCCAGCACCTGGAGGGGCGGGGGTAGAGAAGCTTTCTTT CASTWRGGGREAFF
13 TRBJ2-5 TRBV6-5 NA TRBD1 TGTGCCAGCAGGACAGGGGTCGGAGAGACCCAGTACTTC CASRTGVGETQYF
18 TRBJ2-5 TRBV7-2 NA TRBD2 TGTGCCAGCAGCTCGTACGGACTAGCGGGGGAGTACCAAGAGACCCAGTACTTC CASSSYGLAGEYQETQYF
13 TRBJ2-7 TRBV29-1 NA TRBD2 TGCAGCTGGACTAGCGGGGCCGAACCCGAGCAGTACTTC CSWTSGAEPEQYF
15 TRBJ2-2 TRBV6-5 NA TRBD2 TGTGCCAGCTGTTCCTTTAGCGGGAGCACCGGGGAGCTGTTTTTT CASCSFSGSTGELFF
16 TRBJ1-5 TRBV27 NA TRBD1 TGTGCCACCTCGTCCGGGACAGGGGGAGTCAATCAGCCCCAGCATTTT CATSSGTGGVNQPQHF
12 TRBJ1-1 TRBV11-2 once NA TGTGCCAGCAGAGCGTGGAACACTGAAGCTTTCTTT CASRAWNTEAFF
13 TRBJ1-1 TRBV27 NA NA TGTGCCAGCAGTTTAGGGCATAACACTGAAGCTTTCTTT CASSLGHNTEAFF
14 TRBJ1-5 TRBV19 NA NA TGTGCCAGTAGTAGTTCAAGCAGCAATCAGCCCCAGCATTTT CASSSSSSNQPQHF
15 TRBJ2-1 TRBV7-9 NA NA TGTGCCAGCAGCTTAGTCAGTAGGCTCTACAATGAGCAGTTCTTC CASSLVSRLYNEQFF
15 TRBJ2-5 TRBV29-1 NA TRBD2 TGCAGCGTTGAGATACCTAGCGGGATTGTGGAGACCCAGTACTTC CSVEIPSGIVETQYF
13 TRBJ2-3 TRBV7-9 NA NA TGTGCCAGCAGCTTAGTCCTAGGTGATACGCAGTATTTT CASSLVLGDTQYF
16 TRBJ2-2 TRBV5-6 NA NA TGTGCCAGCAGCTTGGGGCTAGCGATAAACACCGGGGAGCTGTTTTTT CASSLGLAINTGELFF
11 TRBJ1-2 TRBV9 NA NA TGTGCCAGCAGCCCCTTTGGGGGCTACACCTTC CASSPFGGYTF
16 TRBJ2-2 TRBV9 NA TRBD2 TGTGCCAGCAGCGTCTGGACTAGCACGGGCACCGGGGAGCTGTTTTTT CASSVWTSTGTGELFF
14 TRBJ1-1 TRBV7-9 NA TRBD1 TGTGCCAGCAGAGACAGGGGCTTATACACTGAAGCTTTCTTT CASRDRGLYTEAFF
15 TRBJ1-1 TRBV4-1 NA NA TGCGCCAGCAGCTATGCCCGGGTTATGAACACTGAAGCTTTCTTT CASSYARVMNTEAFF
15 TRBJ2-3 TRBV9 NA NA TGTGCCAGCAGCCAACCCCATCGGGGCACAGATACGCAGTATTTT CASSQPHRGTDTQYF